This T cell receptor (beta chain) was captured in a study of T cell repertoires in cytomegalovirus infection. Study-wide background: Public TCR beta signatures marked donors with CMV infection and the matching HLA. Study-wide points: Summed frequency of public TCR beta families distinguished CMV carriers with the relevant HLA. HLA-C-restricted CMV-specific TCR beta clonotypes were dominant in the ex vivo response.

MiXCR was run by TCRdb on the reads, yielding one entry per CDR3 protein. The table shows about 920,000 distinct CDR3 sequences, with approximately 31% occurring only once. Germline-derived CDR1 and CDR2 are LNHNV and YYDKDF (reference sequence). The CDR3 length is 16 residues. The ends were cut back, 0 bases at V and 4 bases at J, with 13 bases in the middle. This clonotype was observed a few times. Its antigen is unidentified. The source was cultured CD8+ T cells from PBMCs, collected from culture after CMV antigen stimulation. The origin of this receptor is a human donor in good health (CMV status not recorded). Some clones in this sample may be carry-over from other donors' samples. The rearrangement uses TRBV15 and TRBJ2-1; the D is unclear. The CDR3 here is CATSRDIPRTYNEQFF. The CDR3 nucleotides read TGTGCCACCAGCAGAGATATCCCGAGGACGTACAATGAGCAGTTCTTC.